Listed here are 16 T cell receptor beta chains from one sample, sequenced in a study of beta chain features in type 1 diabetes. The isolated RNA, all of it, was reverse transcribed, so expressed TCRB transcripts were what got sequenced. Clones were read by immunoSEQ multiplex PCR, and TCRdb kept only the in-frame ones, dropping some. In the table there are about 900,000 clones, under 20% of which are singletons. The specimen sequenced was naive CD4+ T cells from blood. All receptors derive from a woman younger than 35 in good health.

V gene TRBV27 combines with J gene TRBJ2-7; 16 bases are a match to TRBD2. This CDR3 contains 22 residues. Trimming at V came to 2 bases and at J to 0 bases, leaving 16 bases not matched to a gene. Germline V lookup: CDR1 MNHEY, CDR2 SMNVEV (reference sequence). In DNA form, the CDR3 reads TGTGCCAGCAGTTTACGCAACCCCCTTTCGGGACTAGCGGGAGGGGGCTCCTACGAGCAGTACTTC. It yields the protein CASSLRNPLSGLAGGGSYEQYF.

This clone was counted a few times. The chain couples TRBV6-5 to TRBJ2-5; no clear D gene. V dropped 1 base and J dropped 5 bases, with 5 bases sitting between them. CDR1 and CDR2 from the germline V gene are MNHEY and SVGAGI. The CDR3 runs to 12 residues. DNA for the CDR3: TGTGCCAGCAGTTACTTTGGCGAGACCCAGTACTTC. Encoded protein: CASSYFGETQYF.

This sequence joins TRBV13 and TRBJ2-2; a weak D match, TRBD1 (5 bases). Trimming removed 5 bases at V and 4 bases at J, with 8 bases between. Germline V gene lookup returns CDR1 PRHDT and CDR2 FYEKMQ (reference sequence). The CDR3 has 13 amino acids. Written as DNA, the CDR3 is TGTGCCAGCAGCAGGGGTGGCACCGGGGAGCTGTTTTTT. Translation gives CASSRGGTGELFF.

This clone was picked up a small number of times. CDR3 region: CASMERMNTEAFF. In DNA, the CDR3 is TGTGCCAGCATGGAACGGATGAACACTGAAGCTTTCTTT. The chain employs TRBV6-6 and TRBJ1-1, with no clear D. Germline assignment: CDR1 MNHNY and CDR2 SVGAGI (reference sequence). The CDR3 runs to 13 residues. Trimming removed 7 bases from V and 0 bases from J, with 9 bases in between.

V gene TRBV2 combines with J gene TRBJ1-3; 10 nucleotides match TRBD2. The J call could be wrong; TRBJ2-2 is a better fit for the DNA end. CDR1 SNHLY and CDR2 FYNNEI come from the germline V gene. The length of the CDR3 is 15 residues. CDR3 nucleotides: TGTGCCAGCAGTGAAAGCGGGAGGGCCTCCGGGGAGCTGTTTTTT. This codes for CASSESGRASGELFF.

The CDR3 sequence: CASSYSLTGTETQYF. The CDR3 DNA sequence: TGTGCCAGCAGTTACTCCTTGACAGGGACAGAGACCCAGTACTTC. This chain uses TRBV6-5 with TRBJ2-5; TRBD1 aligns across 7 bases. The CDR3 has 15 residues. Trimming took 0 bases from V and 4 from J; bases not matched to a gene: 5. Looked up from germline, CDR1 is MNHEY and CDR2 is SVGAGI.

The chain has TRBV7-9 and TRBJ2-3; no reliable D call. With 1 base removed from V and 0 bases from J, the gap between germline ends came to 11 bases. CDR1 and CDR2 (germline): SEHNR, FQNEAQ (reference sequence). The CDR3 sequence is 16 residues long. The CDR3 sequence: CASSLERFTSTDTQYF. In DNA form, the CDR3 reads TGTGCCAGCAGCTTAGAACGGTTTACTAGCACAGATACGCAGTATTTT.

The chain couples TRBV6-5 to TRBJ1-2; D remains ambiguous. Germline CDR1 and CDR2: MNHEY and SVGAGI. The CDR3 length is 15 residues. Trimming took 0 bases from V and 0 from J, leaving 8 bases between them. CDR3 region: CASSYSSITNYGYTF. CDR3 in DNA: TGTGCCAGCAGTTACTCGTCCATTACTAACTATGGCTACACCTTC.

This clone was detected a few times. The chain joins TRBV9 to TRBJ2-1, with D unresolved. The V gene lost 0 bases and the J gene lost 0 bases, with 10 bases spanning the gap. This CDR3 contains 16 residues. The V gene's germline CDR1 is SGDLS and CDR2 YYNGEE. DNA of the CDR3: TGTGCCAGCAGCGTAGCTGGCTCGAGCTCCTACAATGAGCAGTTCTTC. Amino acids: CASSVAGSSSYNEQFF.

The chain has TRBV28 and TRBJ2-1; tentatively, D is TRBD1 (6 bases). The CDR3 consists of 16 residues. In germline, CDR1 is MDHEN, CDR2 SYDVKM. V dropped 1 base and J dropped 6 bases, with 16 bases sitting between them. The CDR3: CASSLSLAQGGNEQFF. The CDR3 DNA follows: TGTGCCAGCAGTTTATCTCTCGCCCAAGGGGGCAATGAGCAGTTCTTC.

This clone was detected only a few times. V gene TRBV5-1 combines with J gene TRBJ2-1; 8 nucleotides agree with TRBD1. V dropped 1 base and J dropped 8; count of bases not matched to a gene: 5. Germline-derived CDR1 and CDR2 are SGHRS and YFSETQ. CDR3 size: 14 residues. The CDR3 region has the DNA TGCGCCAGCAGCTTGCTGGACAGGGCGGATGAGCAGTTCTTC. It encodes CASSLLDRADEQFF.

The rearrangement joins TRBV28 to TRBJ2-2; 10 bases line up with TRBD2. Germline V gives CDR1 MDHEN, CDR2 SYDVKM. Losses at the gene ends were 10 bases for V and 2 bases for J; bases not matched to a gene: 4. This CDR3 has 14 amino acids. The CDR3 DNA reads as TGTGCCACCTTAGCGGGAGGCAACACCGGGGAGCTGTTTTTT. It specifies CATLAGGNTGELFF.

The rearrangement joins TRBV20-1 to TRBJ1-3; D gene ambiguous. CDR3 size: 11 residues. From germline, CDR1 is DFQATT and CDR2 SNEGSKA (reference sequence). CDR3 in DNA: TGCCTCGTTTCCTCTGGAAACACCATATATTTT. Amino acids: CLVSSGNTIYF.

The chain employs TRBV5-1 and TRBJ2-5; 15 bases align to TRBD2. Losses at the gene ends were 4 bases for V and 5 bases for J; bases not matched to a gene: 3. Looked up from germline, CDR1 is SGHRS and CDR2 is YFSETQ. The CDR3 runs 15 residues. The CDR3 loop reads CASSIGTSGGETQYF. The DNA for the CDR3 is TGCGCCAGCAGCATCGGGACTAGCGGGGGGGAGACCCAGTACTTC.

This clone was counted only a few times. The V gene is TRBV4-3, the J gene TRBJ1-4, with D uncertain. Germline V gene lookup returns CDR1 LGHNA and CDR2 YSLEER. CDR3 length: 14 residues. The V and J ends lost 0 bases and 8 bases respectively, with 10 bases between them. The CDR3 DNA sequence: TGCGCCAGCAGCCAAGAATTCGCGGGGGAAAAACTGTTTTTT. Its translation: CASSQEFAGEKLFF.

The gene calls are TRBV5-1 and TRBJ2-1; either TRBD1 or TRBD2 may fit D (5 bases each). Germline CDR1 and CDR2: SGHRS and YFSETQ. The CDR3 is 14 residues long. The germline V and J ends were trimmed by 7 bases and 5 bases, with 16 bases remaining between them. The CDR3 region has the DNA TGCGCCAGCTACGTCCCGGGACGCAACAATGAGCAGTTCTTC. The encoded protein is CASYVPGRNNEQFF.